The clone carrying this T cell receptor (beta chain) was seen ten or more times. Its cognate antigen is unknown. The data were taken from a study of CD8+CD57+ T cells in acquired aplastic anemia. Template material for TCR beta VDJ and CDR3 profiling consisted of genomic DNA. MiXCR was run by TCRdb on the reads, yielding one entry per CDR3 protein. The sample yields around 250,000 distinct CDR3 sequences, 56% seen once. The study, taken as a whole, reports: Statistical testing detected no significant gap in CD8+ Simpson's diversity between patients and controls.

The V gene's germline CDR1 is SGHRS and CDR2 YFSETQ. V dropped 4 bases and J dropped 6 bases, with 20 bases sitting between them. The CDR3 is 15 residues long. The sequencing sample was made of sorted CD4+, CD8+, or CD8+CD57+ T cells (not recorded which) from PBMCs. The chain uses TRBV5-1 and TRBJ2-7; D may match TRBD1 or TRBD2 (6 bases each). The TCR was taken from a human donor with severe aplastic anemia or a healthy control (not recorded which). This CDR3 is CASSEPRGAPGEQYF. The CDR3 DNA sequence: TGCGCCAGCAGCGAGCCAAGGGGGGCCCCGGGCGAGCAGTACTTC.